The following is a T cell receptor (beta chain) sequence with its context. Its specificity is not known. The data are from a study of cytomegalovirus exposure and HLA in healthy donors. Germline CDR1 LNHDA, CDR2 SQIVND (reference sequence). Trimming removed 5 bases at V and 1 base at J, with 12 bases between. The CDR3 contains 14 residues. Study-wide findings and caveats: In vitro assays verified that three CMV-associated chains recognized CMV antigens specifically. In a later analysis, HLA-associated beta chains showed higher expansion and lower generation probabilities than comparable chains. Follow-up analysis seemed to connect common viral pathogens with several of the most significant clusters identified.

Use of 60 Vbeta and 13 Jbeta primers characterized the PCR. Libraries were prepared by immunoSEQ multiplex PCR; TCRdb keeps only in-frame clonotypes and omits some of them. The data contain tens of thousands of clones, around 77% of them singletons. V gene TRBV19 combines with J gene TRBJ2-7, with D possibly being TRBD1 (6 bases). This TCR was recovered from a man in his thirties or forties in good health and CMV-seronegative. Sequenced input: PBMCs. The CDR3 DNA follows: TGTGCCAGTAGTCGACAGGTGGATTCCTACGAGCAGTACTTC. Translation gives CASSRQVDSYEQYF.